This section outlines one TCR beta chain sequence together with its context. What it binds is not known. This sample is drawn from a study of blood T cells in healthy people across ages. There were at least 5 micrograms of total RNA extracted from every sample. Using a J-beta primer mix together with a sample-barcoded 5' primer, a second PCR was run for 7 to 11 cycles. Each cDNA molecule was tagged by a template-switch adaptor with 12 random nucleotides. Sequencing yielded, for each sample, at least 3 million paired-end reads carrying CDR3. A single record per CDR3 protein comes from TCRdb applying MiXCR to the 5' RACE reads. This sample has about a million distinct CDR3 sequences, with roughly 51% found just once. Findings and caveats of the study: In the absence of known donor CMV status, changes in expanded clonotypes were possibly confounded.

CDR3 length: 15 residues. V lost 3 bases and J lost 0, with 12 bases in between. Germline CDR1 reads KGHSH; CDR2 reads LQKENI. The rearrangement links TRBV18 to TRBJ2-7; D remains unclear. The sequence was collected from a woman aged 55-69 years in good health. The sequencing sample was made of blood. The CDR3 loop is CASSPPGRISYEQYF. CDR3 DNA: TGTGCCAGCTCACCTCCAGGACGGATCTCCTACGAGCAGTACTTC.